The clone carrying this T cell receptor beta chain was seen many times. Its antigen is currently unknown. TCR beta VDJ and CDR3 were profiled, and genomic DNA was the template. TCRdb reprocessed the reads via MiXCR and lists one record per CDR3 protein. The table has a few hundred thousand distinct CDR3 sequences, around 60% seen once. This entry belongs to a study of CD8+CD57+ T cells in acquired aplastic anemia. Study as a whole: Mean DNA quantity obtained from sorted CD4+ and CD8+ cells was about 3.2 ug.

Study-wide findings and caveats: The number of CD8+ CDR3 sequences shared by patients and controls was around 30.

The germline V gene has CDR1 MNHEY and CDR2 SVGEGT. CDR3 size: 16 residues. V gave up 0 bases and J gave up 1 base; unmatched junction bases: 3. The V and J genes are TRBV6-2 or TRBV6-3 and TRBJ1-2, with 9 bases that match TRBD1. Sequencing input: sorted CD4+, CD8+, or CD8+CD57+ T cells (not recorded which) from PBMCs. This clonotype was obtained from a human donor in good health. The CDR3 DNA is TGTGCCAGCAGTTACTCGGGGACAGGGAGTAACTATGGCTACACCTTC. Protein sequence: CASSYSGTGSNYGYTF.